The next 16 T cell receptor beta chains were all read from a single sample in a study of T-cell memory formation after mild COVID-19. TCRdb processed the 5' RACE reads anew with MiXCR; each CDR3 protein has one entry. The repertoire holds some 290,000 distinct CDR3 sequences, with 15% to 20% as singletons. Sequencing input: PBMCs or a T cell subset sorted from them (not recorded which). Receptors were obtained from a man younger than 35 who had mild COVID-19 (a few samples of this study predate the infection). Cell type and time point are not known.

CDR3 residues: CASSFPLQGTEAFF. CDR3 sequence (DNA): TGTGCCAGCAGCTTTCCCCTCCAAGGCACTGAAGCTTTCTTT. The chain recombines TRBV11-2 with TRBJ1-1; D not resolved. This CDR3 is 14 amino acids long. Germline-derived CDR1 and CDR2 are SGHAT and FQNNGV. V dropped 3 bases and J dropped 4 bases, with 12 bases sitting between them.

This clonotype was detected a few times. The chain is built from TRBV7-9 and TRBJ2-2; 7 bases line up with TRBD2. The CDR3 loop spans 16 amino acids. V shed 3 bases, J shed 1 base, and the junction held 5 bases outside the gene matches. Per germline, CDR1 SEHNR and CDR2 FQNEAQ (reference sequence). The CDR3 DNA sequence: TGTGCCAGCAGCTTGGGAGGGGCCGGGAACACCGGGGAGCTGTTTTTT. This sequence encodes CASSLGGAGNTGELFF.

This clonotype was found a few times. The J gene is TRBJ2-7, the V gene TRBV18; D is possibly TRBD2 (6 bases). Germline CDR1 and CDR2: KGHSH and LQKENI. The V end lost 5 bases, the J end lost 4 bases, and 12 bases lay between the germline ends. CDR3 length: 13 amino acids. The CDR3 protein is CASSKTSSYEQYV. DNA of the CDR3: TGTGCCAGCTCAAAGACTAGTTCTTACGAGCAGTACGTC.

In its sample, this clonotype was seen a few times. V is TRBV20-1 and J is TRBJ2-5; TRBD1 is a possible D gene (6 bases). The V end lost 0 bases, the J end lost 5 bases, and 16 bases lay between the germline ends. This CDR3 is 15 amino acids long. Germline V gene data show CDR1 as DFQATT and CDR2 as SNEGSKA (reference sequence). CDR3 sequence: CSARDLGAGPETQYF. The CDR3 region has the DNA TGCAGTGCTAGAGATTTGGGGGCAGGGCCGGAGACCCAGTACTTC.

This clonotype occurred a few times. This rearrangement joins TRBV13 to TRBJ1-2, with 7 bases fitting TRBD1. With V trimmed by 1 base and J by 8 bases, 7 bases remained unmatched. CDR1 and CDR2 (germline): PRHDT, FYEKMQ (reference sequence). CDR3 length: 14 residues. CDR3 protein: CASSLDQGVGGYTF. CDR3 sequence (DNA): TGTGCCAGCAGCTTAGACCAGGGGGTCGGAGGCTACACCTTC.

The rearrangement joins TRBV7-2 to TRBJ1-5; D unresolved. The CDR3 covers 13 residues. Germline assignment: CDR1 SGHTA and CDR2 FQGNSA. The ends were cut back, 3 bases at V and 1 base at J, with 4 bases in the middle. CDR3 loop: CASSFWSNQPQHF. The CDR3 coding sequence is TGTGCCAGCAGCTTTTGGAGCAATCAGCCCCAGCATTTT.

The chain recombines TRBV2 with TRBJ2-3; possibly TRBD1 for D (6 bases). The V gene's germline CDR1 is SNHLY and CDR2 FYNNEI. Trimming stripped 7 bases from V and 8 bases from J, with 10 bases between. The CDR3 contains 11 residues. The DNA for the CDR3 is TGTGCCAGCACCAGGGGTGCTACGCAGTATTTT. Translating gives CASTRGATQYF.

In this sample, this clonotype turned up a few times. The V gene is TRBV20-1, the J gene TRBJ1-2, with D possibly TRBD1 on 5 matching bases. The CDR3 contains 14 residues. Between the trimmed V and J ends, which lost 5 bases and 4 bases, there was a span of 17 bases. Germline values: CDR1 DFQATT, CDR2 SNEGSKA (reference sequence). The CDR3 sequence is CSAPSSGTPYGYTF. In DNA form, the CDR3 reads TGCAGTGCTCCTTCCTCCGGGACCCCCTATGGCTACACCTTC.

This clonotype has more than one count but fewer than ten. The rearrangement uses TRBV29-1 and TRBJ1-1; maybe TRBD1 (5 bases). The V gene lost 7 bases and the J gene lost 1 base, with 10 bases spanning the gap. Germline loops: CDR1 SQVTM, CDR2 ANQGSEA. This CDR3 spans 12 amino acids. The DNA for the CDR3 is TGCAGCGCAGGGAGACAGAACACTGAAGCTTTCTTT. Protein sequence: CSAGRQNTEAFF.

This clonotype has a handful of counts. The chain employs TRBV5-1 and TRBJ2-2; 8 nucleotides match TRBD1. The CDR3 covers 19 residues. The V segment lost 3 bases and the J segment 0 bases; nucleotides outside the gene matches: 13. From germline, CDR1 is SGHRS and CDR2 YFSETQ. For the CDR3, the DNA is TGCGCCAGCAGCTGGACAGGGCCGGTGCGCCAGTCGAACACCGGGGAGCTGTTTTTT. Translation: CASSWTGPVRQSNTGELFF.

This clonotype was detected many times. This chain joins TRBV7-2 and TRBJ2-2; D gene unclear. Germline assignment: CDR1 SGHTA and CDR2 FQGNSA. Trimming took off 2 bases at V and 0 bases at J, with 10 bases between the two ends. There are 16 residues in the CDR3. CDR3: CASSLLGLTNTGELFF. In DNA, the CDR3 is TGTGCCAGCAGCTTACTGGGTCTTACGAACACCGGGGAGCTGTTTTTT.

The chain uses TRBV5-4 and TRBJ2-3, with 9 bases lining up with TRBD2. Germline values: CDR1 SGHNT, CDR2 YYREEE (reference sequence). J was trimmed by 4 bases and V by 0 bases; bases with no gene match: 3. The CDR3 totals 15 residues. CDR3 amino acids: CASSLGGGAADTQYF. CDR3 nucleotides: TGTGCCAGCAGCTTGGGCGGGGGGGCCGCAGATACGCAGTATTTT.

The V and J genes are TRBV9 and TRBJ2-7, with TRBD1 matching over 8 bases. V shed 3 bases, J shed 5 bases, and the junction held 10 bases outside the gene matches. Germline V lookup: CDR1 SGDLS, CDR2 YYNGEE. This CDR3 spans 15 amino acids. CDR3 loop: CASSDTGGVGNEQYF. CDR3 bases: TGTGCCAGCAGCGACACAGGGGGAGTTGGGAACGAGCAGTACTTC.

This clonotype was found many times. CDR3 in DNA: TGTGCCAGCAGTCAAAACGCCGGGAGTAGCACAGATACGCAGTATTTT. Protein product: CASSQNAGSSTDTQYF. The chain joins TRBV4-2 to TRBJ2-3, with D possibly matching TRBD2 (6 bases). This CDR3 spans 16 amino acids. V lost 6 bases and J 0 bases, leaving 16 bases between the germline ends. CDR1 is LGHNA, CDR2 YNFKEQ, per germline.

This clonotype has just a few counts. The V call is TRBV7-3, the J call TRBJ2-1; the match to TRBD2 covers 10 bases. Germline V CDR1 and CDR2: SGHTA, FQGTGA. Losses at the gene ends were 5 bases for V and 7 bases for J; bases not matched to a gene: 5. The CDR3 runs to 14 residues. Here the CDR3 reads CASSPTSGANEQFF. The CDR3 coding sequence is TGTGCCAGCAGCCCTACTAGCGGGGCGAATGAGCAGTTCTTC.

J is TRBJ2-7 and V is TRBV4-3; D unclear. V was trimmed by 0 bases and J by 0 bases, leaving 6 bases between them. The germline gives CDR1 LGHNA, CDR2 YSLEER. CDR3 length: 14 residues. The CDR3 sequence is CASSQEQISYEQYF. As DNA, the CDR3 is TGCGCCAGCAGCCAAGAACAGATCTCCTACGAGCAGTACTTC.